The 27 T cell receptor beta chains in this list originate from one sample, sequenced in a study of molecular identifiers for immune sequencing clone quantification. In TCRdb, the PCR reads were re-called with MiXCR into one record per CDR3 protein. Among hundreds of thousands of distinct CDR3 sequences listed, roughly a quarter were seen once. The specimen was naive CD8+ T cells from blood, with Jurkat cell RNA spiked in. Subset denoted: FACS-sorted CD8+CD4-CCR7+CD45RA+ naive T cells. Receptors were obtained from a human donor in good health. Some libraries in this study had Jurkat cell RNA spiked in.

Only a few counts were recorded for this clonotype. The genes are TRBV28 and TRBJ1-5; unclear D gene. Germline CDR1 MDHEN, CDR2 SYDVKM. V lost 6 bases to trimming and J lost 3 bases, with 9 bases between them. This CDR3 is built from 13 residues. CDR3: CASSGVTNQPQHF. CDR3 coding DNA: TGTGCCAGCAGCGGGGTTACCAATCAGCCCCAGCATTTT.

V and J are TRBV10-3 and TRBJ2-3; D might be TRBD2 (5 bases). CDR1 ENHRY and CDR2 SYGVKD come from the germline V gene. The CDR3 has 14 amino acids. V lost 2 bases and J lost 4, with 10 bases in between. The CDR3 DNA reads as TGTGCCATCAGTGAGACAGTTAGCGCAGATACGCAGTATTTT. It encodes CAISETVSADTQYF.

The rearrangement joins TRBV3-1 to TRBJ1-4; perhaps TRBD1 as D (5 bases). Per germline, CDR1 LGHDT and CDR2 YNNKEL (reference sequence). V lost 0 bases and J 6 bases, leaving 14 bases between the germline ends. The CDR3 runs to 16 residues. The CDR3 region has the DNA TGTGCCAGCAGCCAAGAGTCCTCGGGACCCGATGAAAAACTGTTTTTT. Its translation is CASSQESSGPDEKLFF.

Points on this clonotype: A much more abundant neighbour one base away suggests this may be a read error. The V and J genes are TRBV29-1 and TRBJ2-1; D call uncertain. Deletions cut 3 bases from V and 3 bases from J, with 9 bases between. CDR3 length: 13 amino acids. The germline V gene has CDR1 SQVTM and CDR2 ANQGSEA. The CDR3 loop reads CSVEEPHYNEQFF. The CDR3 DNA is TGCAGCGTTGAGGAACCACACTACAATGAGCAGTTCTTC.

The gene calls are TRBV7-6 and TRBJ1-5; D uncertain. Germline assignment: CDR1 SGHVS and CDR2 FNYEAQ. With 5 bases removed from V and 1 base from J, the gap between germline ends came to 9 bases. The CDR3 is 14 amino acids. The CDR3 is CASSPTRSNQPQHF. CDR3 in DNA: TGTGCCAGCAGCCCGACAAGGAGCAATCAGCCCCAGCATTTT.

About this clonotype: The junction differs from germline at one of its ends, possibly a read error. V usage is TRBV4-2 and J usage is TRBJ2-7; D gene unclear. Germline V CDR1 and CDR2: LGHNA, YNFKEQ. The CDR3 is 13 amino acids. The CDR3 coding sequence is TGTGCCAGCAGCTCAGGCAGGAGTTACGGGCAGTACTTC. It is translated as CASSSGRSYGQYF.

Comments on this clonotype: The junction does not match germline at one end; this may be a read error. The V gene is TRBV3-1, the J gene TRBJ2-7; D remains ambiguous. This CDR3 is built from 13 residues. Germline loops: CDR1 LGHDT, CDR2 YNNKEL (reference sequence). The CDR3 reads CARSQDSSYEQYF. The DNA for the CDR3 is TGTGCCAGAAGCCAAGATTCCAGCTACGAGCAGTACTTC.

The J gene is TRBJ2-6, the V gene TRBV7-6; tentatively, D is TRBD1 (5 bases). V lost 2 bases and J 0 bases, leaving 17 bases between the germline ends. CDR1 and CDR2 (germline): SGHVS, FNYEAQ. This CDR3 contains 19 residues. In DNA form, the CDR3 reads TGTGCCAGCAGCTTATTTGGTTTAGGGGCCCTCTCTGGGGCCAACGTCCTGACTTTC. Translated, it gives CASSLFGLGALSGANVLTF.

The V call is TRBV20-1, the J call TRBJ1-1, with D unresolved. The CDR3 covers 14 residues. Germline V gives CDR1 DFQATT, CDR2 SNEGSKA (reference sequence). With 0 bases removed from V and 3 bases from J, the gap between germline ends came to 11 bases. The CDR3 coding sequence is TGCAGTGCTAGAGAACGGGCGGCCTACACTGAAGCTTTCTTT. Its protein product is CSARERAAYTEAFF.

The chain links TRBV4-1 to TRBJ2-7; 7 positions agree with TRBD1. Germline V gives CDR1 MGHRA, CDR2 YSYEKL. The CDR3 extends over 15 amino acids. Trimming took 4 bases from V and 0 from J; bases not matched to a gene: 6. The CDR3 sequence is CASSPSGTVSYEQYF. CDR3 in DNA: TGCGCCAGCAGCCCCTCGGGGACAGTCTCCTACGAGCAGTACTTC.

This clonotype has a handful of counts. The chain combines TRBV11-2 with TRBJ2-6; D not certain. With 5 bases removed from V and 0 bases from J, the gap between germline ends came to 14 bases. Germline V lookup: CDR1 SGHAT, CDR2 FQNNGV. CDR3 size: 17 residues. The CDR3 nucleotides are TGTGCCAGCAGCCTCGATCCAGCCCACTCTGGGGCCAACGTCCTGACTTTC. Encoded protein: CASSLDPAHSGANVLTF.

On this clonotype itself: This may arise from a read error, as a much more abundant clone is one base away. V usage is TRBV9 and J usage is TRBJ1-1; 7 bases line up with TRBD1. V was pared by 4 bases and J by 3 bases, with 9 bases of the junction left unmatched. The CDR3 consists of 15 residues. Germline CDR1 reads SGDLS; CDR2 reads YYNGEE. The CDR3 region has the DNA TGTGCCAGCAGCCCAGGGACAGCGACGGACACTGAAGCTTTCTTT. It is translated as CASSPGTATDTEAFF.

This clonotype was seen a few times. This chain uses TRBV4-3 with TRBJ2-7, with D tentatively TRBD1 (6 bases). The germline gives CDR1 LGHNA, CDR2 YSLEER. The CDR3 is made up of 17 amino acids. Deletions cut 2 bases from V and 0 bases from J, with 17 bases between. The CDR3 sequence is CASSQFASGTSSYEQYF. CDR3 bases: TGCGCCAGCAGCCAATTCGCCTCCGGGACAAGCTCCTACGAGCAGTACTTC.

Many counts were recorded for this clonotype. The CDR3 sequence: CASRSGELFF. The CDR3 DNA reads TGTGCCAGTCGATCCGGGGAGCTGTTTTTT. The rearrangement joins TRBV19 to TRBJ2-2; D gene uncertain. CDR1 is LNHDA, CDR2 SQIVND, per germline (reference sequence). Trimming shortened V by 8 bases and J by 6 bases, and 4 bases separated the two germline ends. CDR3 size: 10 residues.

The table lists this clonotype with many counts. The chain carries TRBV9 and TRBJ2-3, with 10 bases that match TRBD2. The length of the CDR3 is 17 residues. Germline values: CDR1 SGDLS, CDR2 YYNGEE. V was clipped by 3 bases and J by 2 bases; unmatched bases: 9. This chain's CDR3 is CASSAPRTSGITDTQYF. The CDR3 DNA is TGTGCCAGCAGCGCCCCCCGGACTAGCGGAATCACAGATACGCAGTATTTT.

V is TRBV6-1 and J is TRBJ1-5; 8 bases line up with TRBD1. Germline lookup yields CDR1 MNHNS and CDR2 SASEGT. Trimming removed 7 bases from V and 5 bases from J; junction bases left unmatched: 16. The CDR3 length is 17 residues. CDR3 sequence: CASIRSGGANGDQPQHF. DNA for the CDR3: TGTGCCAGCATAAGGTCAGGGGGCGCGAACGGGGATCAGCCCCAGCATTTT.

This clonotype has only a few counts. The chain is built from TRBV6-2 or TRBV6-3 and TRBJ2-3, with D uncertain. Germline CDR1 reads MNHEY; CDR2 reads SVGEGT. Trimming left V 4 bases short and J 0 bases short, with 17 bases between. CDR3 length: 17 residues. CDR3 sequence: CASSSNLEEASTDTQYF. The CDR3 DNA sequence: TGTGCCAGCAGTTCTAACCTAGAAGAGGCTAGCACAGATACGCAGTATTTT.

Comments on this clonotype: It may be a read error: a sequence one base away is much more abundant. The chain uses TRBV7-6 and TRBJ1-1; D gene ambiguous. The CDR3 sequence is 13 residues long. V was trimmed by 6 bases and J by 5 bases, leaving 13 bases between them. Germline values: CDR1 SGHVS, CDR2 FNYEAQ. This chain's CDR3 is CASREDLGTEAFF. The CDR3 DNA sequence: TGTGCCAGCAGGGAAGACCTGGGAACTGAAGCTTTCTTT.

This clonotype was seen ten or more times. The chain is built from TRBV2 and TRBJ2-3; TRBD1 might be the D (5 bases). The germline V gene encodes CDR1 SNHLY and CDR2 FYNNEI. The CDR3 totals 15 residues. V was trimmed by 4 bases and J by 2 bases, leaving 13 bases between them. CDR3 bases: TGTGCCAGCAGTGGGGGCCCCGAGGCCACAGATACGCAGTATTTT. This encodes CASSGGPEATDTQYF.

The chain carries TRBV20-1 and TRBJ1-2; D is uncertain. Trimming removed 6 bases from V and 2 bases from J, with 19 bases in between. CDR1 and CDR2 (germline): DFQATT, SNEGSKA (reference sequence). The CDR3 contains 15 residues. CDR3 coding DNA: TGCAGTGCCCATATGGCCTCGACGGAAAACTATGGCTACACCTTC. Protein sequence: CSAHMASTENYGYTF.

This clonotype was seen a handful of times. V and J are TRBV19 and TRBJ1-5; TRBD1 might be the D (5 bases). V gave up 1 base and J gave up 5 bases, with 9 bases separating them. There are 14 residues in the CDR3. Per the germline V gene, CDR1 is LNHDA and CDR2 is SQIVND (reference sequence). In DNA form, the CDR3 reads TGTGCCAGTAGTATAGTGGGGGGGGATCAGCCCCAGCATTTT. Translation gives CASSIVGGDQPQHF.

This clonotype has just a few counts. The chain's CDR3 is CASSYSTGTGGAFF. The CDR3 DNA sequence: TGTGCCAGCAGTTACTCCACCGGGACAGGGGGAGCTTTCTTT. The gene calls are TRBV6-5 and TRBJ1-1, with 11 nucleotides matching TRBD1. Germline loops: CDR1 MNHEY, CDR2 SVGAGI. The CDR3 has 14 residues. V lost 0 bases and J lost 10; bases outside the gene matches: 4.

The chain recombines TRBV7-3 with TRBJ2-2; maybe TRBD1 (5 bases). Trimming stripped 2 bases from V and 4 bases from J, with 11 bases between. The CDR3 totals 15 residues. Germline CDR1 reads SGHTA; CDR2 reads FQGTGA. Here the CDR3 DNA reads TGTGCCAGCAGCTTATACTCTGGGGCCACCGGGGAGCTGTTTTTT. This codes for CASSLYSGATGELFF.

This clonotype has a handful of counts. The CDR3 loop is CASSTHVKTGSATQYF. CDR3 sequence (DNA): TGTGCCAGCAGTACCCACGTAAAGACAGGGTCCGCGACCCAGTACTTC. V and J are TRBV28 and TRBJ2-5; 7 bases line up with TRBD1. J lost 7 bases, V lost 5 bases, and 16 bases had no gene match. CDR3 length: 16 amino acids. Germline V gene data show CDR1 as MDHEN and CDR2 as SYDVKM.

The gene calls are TRBV2 and TRBJ2-7; D is uncertain. The germline gives CDR1 SNHLY, CDR2 FYNNEI. This CDR3 has 12 residues. The V end was cut by 7 bases, the J end by 0 bases, with 7 bases between. The CDR3 spells CASKDGSYEQYF. The CDR3 DNA sequence: TGTGCCAGCAAAGACGGCTCCTACGAGCAGTACTTC.

Here the CDR3 DNA reads TGTGCCAGCAGGACAGTGTTGAACACTGAAGCTTTCTTT. Translating it yields CASRTVLNTEAFF. The chain links TRBV6-6 to TRBJ1-1; D is possibly TRBD1 (5 bases). The CDR3 has 13 residues. Germline V gene data show CDR1 as MNHNY and CDR2 as SVGAGI (reference sequence). Trimming pared 6 bases from V and 0 bases from J, leaving 8 bases between.

A word on this clonotype: A much larger clone sits a single nucleotide away, making a read error possible. The rearrangement links TRBV9 to TRBJ1-5; possible D gene TRBD1, 5 bases. V shed 0 bases and J shed 8 bases, with 9 bases lying between them. The CDR3 is made up of 13 amino acids. Germline V lookup: CDR1 SGDLS, CDR2 YYNGEE. The CDR3 coding sequence is TGTGCCAGCAGCGTAGAGGTCAGGGAGCCCCAGCATTTT. Amino acids: CASSVEVREPQHF.